The following is a TCR beta chain sequence with its context. Study processing details: Counts of nucleated cells, estimated from reference gene primer amplification, were obtained. Generated by immunoSEQ multiplex PCR, the TCRdb table keeps only in-frame clones and is missing some. That table furnishes V, J and clone size, whereas the DNA furnished D and trimming. The sample has 95,000 to 110,000 clones, around 87% seen once. The CDR3 runs to 15 residues. The germline CDR1 and CDR2 sequences are SGHTA and FQGNSA. V was cut by 4 bases and J by 4 bases, with 16 bases left in between. The source of the sample is a study of blood T cell repertoires in COVID-19.

Sequenced sample: peripheral blood. This receptor was taken from a man aged 50 to 59 with acute or convalescent COVID-19. The rearrangement links TRBV7-2 to TRBJ1-2; maybe TRBD1 (5 bases). The CDR3 DNA reads as TGTGCCAGCAGCTCTACAGGTGGTATTATCTATGGCTACACCTTC. Protein product: CASSSTGGIIYGYTF.